This TCR beta chain was sequenced in a study of regulatory T cells in long-lasting Graves disease. Points from the study as a whole: Thyroid tissue went unexamined; only peripheral blood was analyzed. Persistent disease showed a preference for TRBV28, TRBJ1-2 and TRBJ2-5.

The time point is: persistent/refractory GD, antithyroid drugs over 5 years with positive TRAb. With RNA extracted from PBMCs as input, the TCR library was made. The length of the CDR3 is 14 residues. Germline V gene sequence: CDR1 SQVTM, CDR2 ANQGSEA. The V and J ends lost 3 bases and 4 bases respectively, with 12 bases between them. Arm-PCR of CDR3 regions with iRepertoire HTBI primers generated TCR beta libraries. Using its own MiXCR run on the multiplex PCR reads, TCRdb lists one record per CDR3 protein. The sample shows roughly 400,000 distinct CDR3 sequences, 21% of them seen only once. This clonotype was counted between two and nine times. Its antigen is as yet unknown.

The source is a female donor with Graves disease. The sample consisted of peripheral blood mononuclear cells (PBMCs), taken when the disease was refractory, from a patient treated with antithyroid drugs. The genes are TRBV29-1 and TRBJ2-2; a possible D gene is TRBD2 (6 bases). Written as DNA, the CDR3 is TGCAGCGTTGAGGGGGAGGTGGGCACCGGGGAGCTGTTTTTT. It translates to CSVEGEVGTGELFF.